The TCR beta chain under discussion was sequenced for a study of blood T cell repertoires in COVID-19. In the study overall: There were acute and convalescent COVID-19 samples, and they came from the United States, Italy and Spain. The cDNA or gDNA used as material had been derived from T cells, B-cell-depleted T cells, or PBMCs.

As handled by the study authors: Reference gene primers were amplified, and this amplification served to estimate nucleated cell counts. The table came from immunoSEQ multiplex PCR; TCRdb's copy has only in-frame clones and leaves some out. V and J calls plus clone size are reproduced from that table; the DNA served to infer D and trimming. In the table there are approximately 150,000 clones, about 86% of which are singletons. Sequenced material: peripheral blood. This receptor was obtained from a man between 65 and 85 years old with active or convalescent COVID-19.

The CDR3 region has the DNA TGTGCCAGCAGTCAACATGGGAACACTGAAGCTTTCTTT. It codes for CASSQHGNTEAFF. The chain carries TRBV6-5 and TRBJ1-1; D is uncertain. V was shortened by 5 bases and J by 1 base, with 8 bases between the two germline ends. Germline V gene data show CDR1 as MNHEY and CDR2 as SVGAGI. The CDR3 runs 13 residues.